This T cell receptor beta chain is from a study of blood T cell repertoires in COVID-19 (dated by TCRdb to the early 2020s). Describing the broader study: Collaborator samples came from the United States, Italy and Spain and covered acute and convalescent phases of COVID-19. The material from the prospective study consisted of cDNA or gDNA derived from T cells, B-cell-depleted T cells, or PBMCs. Deeply sampled blood TCRbeta repertoires from subjects exposed to, actively infected with, or recovered from COVID-19 were included in the dataset. The repertoires were released in a freely available public database intended as a resource for research on the immune response to SARS-CoV-2. Samples came from the ongoing ImmuneRACE study (first 160 participants) plus 1,254 subjects from 6 global collaborators. Nearly every sample came with metadata listing a de-identified subject ID, COVID-19 status, age in years and sex. HLA class I and class II types, where available, came from metadata supplied by the sample provider rather than from assay-based typing.

The paper as a whole reports these results and caveats: How much clinical and demographic metadata was included differed by source and by participant, and the metadata was provided uncurated.

The germline V gene supplies CDR1 MNHEY and CDR2 SVGAGI. Including the terminal cysteine and phenylalanine, the CDR3 comprises 13 residues. Only the CDR3 DNA stays, 39 bases, in frame from base 1. This clone was counted only a few times. The antigen this receptor binds is unknown. No qualities accompany the bases; no much larger clone lies one base away. The immunoSEQ Assay, a bias-controlled multiplex PCR, was used to amplify TCRbeta CDR3 regions from genomic DNA. Regarding the original processing steps: Within the assay, amplification of reference gene primers was used to estimate how many nucleated cells each sample contained. To quantify the absolute abundance of each unique TCRbeta CDR3 rearrangement, sequence reads were collapsed and filtered. For each sample, productive Simpson clonality was calculated as the square root of Simpson's diversity index across productive rearrangements. This is the immuneACCESS table as TCRdb keeps it, with only in-frame sequences that have V and J called. A part of the clones is gone; compared with another copy, unresolved V genes explain less than half, and the rest is unexplained. D and trimming were read from the DNA, whereas the V and J calls and clone size are those reported in that table. Present in this sample are 250,000 to 350,000 clones, approximately 90% of which were seen just once. Of the sample, roughly a tenth falls within the top ten clones.

Participants in the prospective study were aged about 18 to 90 years, lived in about two dozen United States geographic areas, and enrolled through a virtual design. Cohort assignment in the prospective study relied on participant-reported clinical history from a screening survey and a study questionnaire. Recovered participants in ImmuneRACE Cohort 3 were defined by two consecutive negative NP/OP PCR tests, clearance by a healthcare professional, or resolution of symptoms. Each participant in the prospective study had whole blood, serum and a nasopharyngeal or oropharyngeal swab collected by mobile phlebotomists. Participants in the prospective study had the option to provide additional blood draws and questionnaires over a roughly 2-month period. Before DNA extraction, blood samples from the prospective study were shipped at room temperature or frozen.

The TCR originated in a woman in her late teens or twenties who had recovered from COVID-19. Sequencing input: PBMCs or T cells enriched from blood (not recorded which). The chain was built from TRBV6-5 and TRBJ1-5; no D gene is confidently identified. The CDR3 region has the sequence CAGSGSVGQPQHF. The sequenced DNA: TGTGCAGGAAGCGGGTCCGTGGGTCAGCCCCAGCATTTT.